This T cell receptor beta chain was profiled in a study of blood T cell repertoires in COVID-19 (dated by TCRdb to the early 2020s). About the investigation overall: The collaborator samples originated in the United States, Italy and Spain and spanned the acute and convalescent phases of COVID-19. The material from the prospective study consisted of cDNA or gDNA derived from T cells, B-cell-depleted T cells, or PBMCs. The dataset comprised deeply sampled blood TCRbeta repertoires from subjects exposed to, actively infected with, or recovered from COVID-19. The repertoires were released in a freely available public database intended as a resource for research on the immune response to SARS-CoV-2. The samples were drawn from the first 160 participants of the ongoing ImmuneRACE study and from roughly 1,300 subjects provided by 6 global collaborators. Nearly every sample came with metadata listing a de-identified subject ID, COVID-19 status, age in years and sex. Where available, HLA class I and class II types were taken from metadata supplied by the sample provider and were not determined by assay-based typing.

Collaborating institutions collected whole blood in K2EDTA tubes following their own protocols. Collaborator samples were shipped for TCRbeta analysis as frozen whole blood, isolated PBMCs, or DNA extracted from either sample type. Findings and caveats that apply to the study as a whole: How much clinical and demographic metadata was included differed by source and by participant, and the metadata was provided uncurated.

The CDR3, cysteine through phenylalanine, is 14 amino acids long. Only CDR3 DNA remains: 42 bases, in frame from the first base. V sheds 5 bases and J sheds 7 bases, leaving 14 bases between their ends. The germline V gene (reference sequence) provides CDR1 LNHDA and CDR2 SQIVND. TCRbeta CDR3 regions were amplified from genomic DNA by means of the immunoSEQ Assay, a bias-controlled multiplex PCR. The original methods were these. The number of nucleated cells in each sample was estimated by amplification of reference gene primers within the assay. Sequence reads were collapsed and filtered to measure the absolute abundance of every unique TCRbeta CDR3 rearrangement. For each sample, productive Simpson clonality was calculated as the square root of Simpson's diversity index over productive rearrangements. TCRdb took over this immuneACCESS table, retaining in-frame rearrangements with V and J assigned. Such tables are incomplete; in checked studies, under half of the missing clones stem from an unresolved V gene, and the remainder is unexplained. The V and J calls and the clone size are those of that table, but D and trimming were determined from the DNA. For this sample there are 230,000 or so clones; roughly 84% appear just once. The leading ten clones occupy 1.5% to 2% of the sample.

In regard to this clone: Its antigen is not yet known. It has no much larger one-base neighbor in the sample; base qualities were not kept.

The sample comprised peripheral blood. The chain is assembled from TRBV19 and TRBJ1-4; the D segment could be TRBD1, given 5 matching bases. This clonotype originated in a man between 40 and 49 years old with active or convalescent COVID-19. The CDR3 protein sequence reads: CASSPRRVGEKLFF. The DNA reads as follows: TGTGCCAGTAGTCCTCGCAGGGTTGGTGAAAAACTGTTTTTT.